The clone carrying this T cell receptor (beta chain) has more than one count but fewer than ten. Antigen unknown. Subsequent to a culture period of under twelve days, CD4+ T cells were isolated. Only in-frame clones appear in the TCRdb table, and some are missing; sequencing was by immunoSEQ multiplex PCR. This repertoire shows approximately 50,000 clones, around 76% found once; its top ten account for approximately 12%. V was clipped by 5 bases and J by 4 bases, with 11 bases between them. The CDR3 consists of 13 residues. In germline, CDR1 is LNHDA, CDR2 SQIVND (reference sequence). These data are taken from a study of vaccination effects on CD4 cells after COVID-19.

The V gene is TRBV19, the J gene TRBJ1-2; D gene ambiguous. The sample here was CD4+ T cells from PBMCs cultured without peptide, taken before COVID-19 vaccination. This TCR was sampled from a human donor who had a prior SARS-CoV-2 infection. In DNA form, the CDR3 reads TGTGCCAGTAGTGGCTCCCTATCCTATGGCTACACCTTC. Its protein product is CASSGSLSYGYTF.